The rows below give T cell receptor beta chains drawn from one sample of a study of vaccination and CD4 T cells after COVID-19. Their recognized antigens are unknown. TCRdb reprocessed the PCR reads via MiXCR and lists one record per CDR3 protein. The table includes fewer than 1,200 distinct CDR3 sequences, approximately 29% detected once. The specimen sequenced was CD4+ T cells from blood, cultured in vitro. The receptors originated from a human donor in good health. CDR3s include the opening cysteine and the closing phenylalanine or tryptophan. The D gene is left open where the match is weak. Clone size, where shown, is once, few, many, or a class for clones that have expanded.

>-|TRBV20-1|TRBJ1-2|-
TGCAGTGCTAGAGATCTCGGGGGGGAGTTTTTCTATGGCTACACCTTC
CSARDLGGEFFYGYTF
>-|TRBV4-2|TRBJ1-5|TRBD1
TGTGCCAGCAGTCAGGACAGGGGCAATCAGCCCCAGCATTTT
CASSQDRGNQPQHF
>few|TRBV15|TRBJ2-1|-
TGTGCCACCAGCGGCCTGGGCGCGAGGACGTCCGCCTACAATGAGCAGTTCTTC
CATSGLGARTSAYNEQFF
>medium-sized|TRBV27|TRBJ1-2|-
TGTGCCAGCAGTTTGGGACCGGCCTACAGCTATGGCTACACCTTC
CASSLGPAYSYGYTF
>hyperexpanded|TRBV6-1|TRBJ1-6|-
TGTGCCAGCAGCCCGGGGTCGGGTAATTCACCCCTCCACTTT
CASSPGSGNSPLHF
>-|TRBV7-2|TRBJ1-1|-
TGTGCCAGCAGCCAAGGCCAGGGTACGTGGACTGAAGCTTTCTTT
CASSQGQGTWTEAFF
>once|TRBV12-2|TRBJ1-1|-
TGTGCAGGTCGCTCCCGGCCCGCCCCTCGTGGGGGGCTCGTTCTGAACACTGAAGCTTTCTTT
CAGRSRPAPRGGLVLNTEAFF
>-|TRBV20-1|TRBJ2-3|-
TGCAGTGCTAGGGGAGGACACGGCGTTGAGTATTTT
CSARGGHGVEYF
>-|TRBV5-4|TRBJ1-2|-
TGTGCCAGCAGCAATGGCAAGGGGCCCAGGGGAGGCTACACCTTC
CASSNGKGPRGGYTF
>-|TRBV29-1|TRBJ1-1|-
TGCAGCGGGGGCGCCTCACGTTCTGAAGCTTTCTTT
CSGGASRSEAFF
>-|TRBV5-4|TRBJ2-7|-
TGTGCCAGCAGCTTGGCGATCGGGACGGGCTCCTACGAGCAGTACTTC
CASSLAIGTGSYEQYF
>few|TRBV6-5|TRBJ1-2|-
TGTGCCAGCAGTTCAGGGGCGGGGGGCTACACCTTC
CASSSGAGGYTF
>-|TRBV30|TRBJ1-5|-
TGTGCCTGGAGCGAGGGACACAAAAATCAGCCCCAGCATTTT
CAWSEGHKNQPQHF
>few|TRBV12-3/TRBV12-4|TRBJ1-2|-
TGTGCCAGCAGCCCCGCTACAAACGGACTGCCTTACACCTTC
CASSPATNGLPYTF
>few|TRBV20-1|TRBJ1-2|-
TGCAGTGCTAGAGATCCCACAGGCGTTAACTATGGCTACACCTTC
CSARDPTGVNYGYTF
>-|TRBV5-1|TRBJ2-6|-
TGCGCCAGCAGCTTGGGGGGCTCTGGGGCCAACGTCCTGACTTTC
CASSLGGSGANVLTF
>-|TRBV20-1|TRBJ2-2|-
TGCAGTGCCTTCTCGGCCGGGAGCACCGGGGAGCTGTTTTTT
CSAFSAGSTGELFF
>-|TRBV6-1|TRBJ2-2|TRBD1
TGTGCCAGCAGTGGACAGGGGGTTACGAACACCGGGGAGCTGTTTTTT
CASSGQGVTNTGELFF
>-|TRBV9|TRBJ2-7|TRBD1
TGTGCCAGCAGCCCGGACAGGTACTCCTACGAGCAGTACTTC
CASSPDRYSYEQYF
>-|TRBV6-5|TRBJ2-7|TRBD1
TGTGCCAGCAGTTACTCTGGGACAGGGGACGCCGAGCAGTACTTC
CASSYSGTGDAEQYF
>-|TRBV30|TRBJ2-5|-
TGTGCCTGGAGTGTATTCCCTCGGGAGACCCAGTACTTC
CAWSVFPRETQYF
>few|TRBV7-2|TRBJ1-2|-
TGTGCCAGCAGCTCACGGGAAGACAGACCAAGACCTGGCTACACCTTC
CASSSREDRPRPGYTF
>-|TRBV7-9|TRBJ1-2|TRBD1
TGTGCCAGCAGCTTGCCGGGACAGGGCGACTACACCTTC
CASSLPGQGDYTF
>-|TRBV30|TRBJ2-7|-
TGTGCCTGGAGTTCCCAGGGGTCGGGAGAGCAGTACTTC
CAWSSQGSGEQYF
>-|TRBV12-3/TRBV12-4|TRBJ1-2|-
TGTGCCAGCAGGGCGCCGGGGGGCTATGGCTACACCTTC
CASRAPGGYGYTF
>-|TRBV6-1|TRBJ2-1|TRBD2
TGTGCCAGCTCCCAGGCGGGGGTTTCCAATGAGCAGTTCTTC
CASSQAGVSNEQFF